Described below is a single TCR beta chain sequence and its context. The germline CDR1 and CDR2 sequences are LNHNV and YYDKDF (reference sequence). Trimming cost V 5 bases and J 10 bases, with 15 bases left between them. The CDR3 extends over 13 amino acids. Sequencing used immunoSEQ multiplex PCR; TCRdb keeps in-frame clones, though not all of them. The data contain 100,000 to 150,000 clones, approximately 90% of them singletons. The sample originates from a study of control samples from healthy donors and cancer patients. This chain links TRBV15 with TRBJ2-1; no clear D gene. Material: blood. The sequence came from a woman aged 50 to 65 in good health. The CDR3 nucleotides read TGTGCCACCAGCGGCCGACTCTCCGTGGAGCAGTTCTTC. Amino acids: CATSGRLSVEQFF.